This is a list of T cell receptor beta chains from one sample in a study of T cells in Graves' hyperthyroidism and ophthalmopathy. Each CDR3 protein gets one entry after TCRdb re-called the multiplex PCR reads with MiXCR. Of 500,000 to 650,000 distinct CDR3 sequences in the sample, around 13% were seen once. Sample: blood. These receptors were collected from a woman aged 40 to 50 with Graves' hyperthyroidism. CDR3s include the opening cysteine and the closing phenylalanine or tryptophan. Fields, in order: D gene, clone size, V gene, J gene, CDR3 DNA, CDR3 protein. The D gene is left open where the match is weak. Clone size, where shown, is once, few, many, or a class for clones that have expanded.

.	many	TRBV10-3	TRBJ2-7	TGTGCCATCAGTGAGATGGGCAGGCGGAGCTCCTACGAGCAGTACTTC	CAISEMGRRSSYEQYF
.	.	TRBV19	TRBJ2-2	TGTGCCAGTAGTATATTGTGGAACACCGGGGAGCTGTTTTTT	CASSILWNTGELFF
.	many	TRBV6-1	TRBJ2-7	TGTGCCAGCAGTGAAGTAGAGCTCACCTACGAGCAGTACTTC	CASSEVELTYEQYF
TRBD1	.	TRBV5-1	TRBJ1-4	TGCGCCAGCAGCTTGGAGCGGACAGGGATTAGAACTAATGAAAAACTGTTTTTT	CASSLERTGIRTNEKLFF
.	many	TRBV6-2/TRBV6-3	TRBJ2-7	TGTGCCAGCAGTTATGGAGGAACCCCTAAGGAGCAGTACTTC	CASSYGGTPKEQYF
.	many	TRBV12-3/TRBV12-4	TRBJ1-1	TGTGCCAGCAGTTTAAGACAGGCAGGGTGGAACACTGAAGCTTTCTTT	CASSLRQAGWNTEAFF
TRBD2	.	TRBV11-2	TRBJ2-3	TGTGCCAGCAGCGCTATACTAGCGGGGTGGAATACGCAGTATTTT	CASSAILAGWNTQYF
TRBD2	many	TRBV5-1	TRBJ2-3	TGCGCCAGCAGCTTGGACCTAGCGGGCTCTACGCAGTATTTT	CASSLDLAGSTQYF
.	few	TRBV6-5	TRBJ2-7	TGTGCCAGCAGTTACTCTTCCCCGCCTCGGGCCTACGAGCAGTACTTC	CASSYSSPPRAYEQYF
TRBD2	.	TRBV29-1	TRBJ2-1	TGCAGCCAGGGGACTAGCGAAAATGAGCAGTTCTTC	CSQGTSENEQFF
TRBD2	.	TRBV28	TRBJ2-5	TGTGCCAGCGAACCGGGACTAGCGGGAGGAGAGACCCAGTACTTC	CASEPGLAGGETQYF
TRBD1	few	TRBV3-1	TRBJ1-1	TGTGCCAGCAGCCAAGATGGGGGGACAGGGGGTGGATACACTGAAGCTTTCTTT	CASSQDGGTGGGYTEAFF
.	many	TRBV2	TRBJ2-3	TGTGCCAGCAGTGAGTGGCAGCGACAAAACACAGATACGCAGTATTTT	CASSEWQRQNTDTQYF
.	few	TRBV5-8	TRBJ2-3	TGTGCCAGCAGCCAACGCCAGGGGGGGAAGGATACGCAGTATTTT	CASSQRQGGKDTQYF
.	few	TRBV29-1	TRBJ1-2	TGCAGCGTTGACGGGCAGGGCGACTATGGCTACACCTTC	CSVDGQGDYGYTF
.	many	TRBV7-6	TRBJ2-3	TGTGCCAGCAGCTTAGCTTGGACAGATTCAGATACGCAGTATTTT	CASSLAWTDSDTQYF
TRBD2	many	TRBV15	TRBJ2-3	TGTGCCACCAGCAGAACCACATCCGGGACTAGCGGAGCAGATACGCAGTATTTT	CATSRTTSGTSGADTQYF
.	.	TRBV20-1	TRBJ1-2	TGCAGTGCTCAAAGACCCGGGACAACGCGGATTCGTGGCTACACCTTC	CSAQRPGTTRIRGYTF
TRBD2	many	TRBV2	TRBJ2-7	TGTGCCAGCAGGGCCTCCGGGACTAGCGGAGACGAGCAGTACTTC	CASRASGTSGDEQYF
.	.	TRBV15	TRBJ1-3	TGTGCCACCAGCCCCAGGGGTGCGGGAAACACCATATATTTT	CATSPRGAGNTIYF
.	many	TRBV20-1	TRBJ2-2	TGCAGTGCTAGATTGGACAGCTACACCGGGGAGCTGTTTTTT	CSARLDSYTGELFF
.	.	TRBV12-3/TRBV12-4	TRBJ1-3	TGTGCCAGCAGTTGGGGGTCCAGCTCTGGAAACACCATATATTTT	CASSWGSSSGNTIYF
TRBD1	many	TRBV24-1	TRBJ2-7	TGTGCCACCAGTGATCCCACAGGGGACGAGCAGTACTTC	CATSDPTGDEQYF
.	many	TRBV28	TRBJ1-5	TGTGCCAGCAGTTCCTTGTTTTTGGACGGGAACAATCAGCCCCAGCATTTT	CASSSLFLDGNNQPQHF
.	many	TRBV11-3	TRBJ2-1	TGTGCCAGCAGCCCTTTAAACTACAATGAGCAGTTCTTC	CASSPLNYNEQFF